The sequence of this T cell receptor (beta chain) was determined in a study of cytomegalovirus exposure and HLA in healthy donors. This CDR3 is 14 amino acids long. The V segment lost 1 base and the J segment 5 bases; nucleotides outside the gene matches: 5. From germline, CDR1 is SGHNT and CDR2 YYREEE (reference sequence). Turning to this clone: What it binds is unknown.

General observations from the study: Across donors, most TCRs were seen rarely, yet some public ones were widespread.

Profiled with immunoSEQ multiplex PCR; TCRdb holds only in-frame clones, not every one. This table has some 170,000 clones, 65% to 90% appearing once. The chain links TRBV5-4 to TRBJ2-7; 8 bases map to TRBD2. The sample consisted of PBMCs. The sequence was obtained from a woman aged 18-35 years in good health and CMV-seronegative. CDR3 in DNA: TGTGCCAGCAGCTTGCGGGGGGGGTACGACGAGCAGTACTTC. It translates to CASSLRGGYDEQYF. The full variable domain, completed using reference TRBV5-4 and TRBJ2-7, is ETGVTQSPTHLIKTRGQQVTLRCSSQSGHNTVSWYQQALGQGPQFIFQYYREEENGRGNFPPRFSGLQFPNYSSELNVNALELDDSALYLCASSLRGGYDEQYFGPGTRLTVT.